A single sample gave rise to the 25 T cell receptor beta chains below, sequenced in a study of Tregs in tolerant kidney transplant recipients. TCRdb's copy holds only in-frame clones and misses some; the assay was immunoSEQ multiplex PCR. This table holds hundreds of thousands of clones, about 80% found once. Sample: CD4+ T cells from blood. All receptors come from a human donor in good health.

The chain links TRBV9 to TRBJ2-7; 7 positions agree with TRBD1. Trimming removed 0 bases from V and 6 bases from J; junction bases left unmatched: 9. Germline V gene lookup returns CDR1 SGDLS and CDR2 YYNGEE. This CDR3 comprises 15 residues. Here the CDR3 reads CASSVVGQGDVEQYF. In DNA form, the CDR3 reads TGTGCCAGCAGCGTAGTAGGCCAGGGGGACGTCGAGCAGTACTTC. The whole variable domain, filled in from reference TRBV9 and TRBJ2-7, reads DSGVTQTPKHLITATGQRVTLRCSPRSGDLSVYWYQQSLDQGLQFLIQYYNGEERAKGNILERFSAQQFPDLHSELNLSSLELGDSALYFCASSVVGQGDVEQYFGPGTRLTVT.

V gene TRBV6-5 combines with J gene TRBJ2-7; D is perhaps TRBD1 or TRBD2 (5 bases each). The CDR3 has 13 residues. V gave up 5 bases and J gave up 1 base, with 9 bases separating them. Germline loops: CDR1 MNHEY, CDR2 SVGAGI. DNA for the CDR3: TGTGCCAGCAGTCCGGGGCGTTCCTACGAGCAGTACTTC. It encodes CASSPGRSYEQYF.

The CDR3 sequence: CASSWAGLNYGYTF. CDR3 in DNA: TGTGCCAGCAGTTGGGCAGGGTTAAACTATGGCTACACCTTC. The chain recombines TRBV6-5 with TRBJ1-2; D possibly corresponds to TRBD1 (5 bases). Germline-derived CDR1 and CDR2 are MNHEY and SVGAGI. V was pared by 4 bases and J by 2 bases, with 11 bases between. This CDR3 region has 14 residues.

The genes are TRBV9 and TRBJ2-1; D may be TRBD2 (6 bases). The CDR3 has 17 residues. The germline gives CDR1 SGDLS, CDR2 YYNGEE. The V end was cut by 6 bases, the J end by 0 bases, with 19 bases between. The CDR3 coding sequence is TGTGCCAGCAAGGGTAGCGGAGGTACCCGCTCCTACAATGAGCAGTTCTTC. Encoded protein: CASKGSGGTRSYNEQFF.

The CDR3 region is CASSLAPGMNTEAFF. CDR3 nucleotides: TGTGCCAGCAGCTTAGCCCCGGGGATGAACACTGAAGCTTTCTTT. The chain is built from TRBV7-9 and TRBJ1-1; D not certain. There are 15 residues in the CDR3. CDR1 and CDR2 from the germline V gene are SEHNR and FQNEAQ (reference sequence). The germline V and J ends were trimmed by 0 bases and 0 bases, with 8 bases remaining between them. Full variable domain (outside the CDR3, taken from reference TRBV7-9 and TRBJ1-1): DTGVSQNPRHKITKRGQNVTFRCDPISEHNRLYWYRQTLGQGPEFLTYFQNEAQLEKSRLLSDRFSAERPKGSFSTLEIQRTEQGDSAMYLCASSLAPGMNTEAFFGQGTRLTVV.

The rearrangement links TRBV5-1 to TRBJ1-4; no firm D call. Germline loops: CDR1 SGHRS, CDR2 YFSETQ. This CDR3 spans 16 amino acids. The germline V and J ends were trimmed by 4 bases and 0 bases, with 13 bases remaining between them. CDR3 amino acids: CASSIDSTATNEKLFF. CDR3 in DNA: TGCGCCAGCAGCATTGATTCAACCGCAACTAATGAAAAACTGTTTTTT.

On this clone itself: Other DNA sequences in this sample translate to the same CDR3. The CDR3, as DNA: TGTGCCTGGAGTACAGGGGCGGCCTATAATTCACCCCTCCACTTT. Its protein product is CAWSTGAAYNSPLHF. J is TRBJ1-6 and V is TRBV30, with 7 bases aligning to TRBD1. J gave up 2 bases and V 2 bases, and 3 bases lay outside the gene matches. This CDR3 region has 15 residues. The V gene's germline CDR1 is GTSNPN and CDR2 SVGIG (reference sequence).

J is TRBJ2-1 and V is TRBV6-6; 10 bases align to TRBD2. CDR3 length equals 16 residues. From germline, CDR1 is MNHNY and CDR2 SVGAGI (reference sequence). V lost 4 bases to trimming and J lost 0 bases; unmatched junction nucleotides: 3. For the CDR3, the DNA is TGTGCCAGCAGTTTCAGCGGGAGGGCCTCCTACAATGAGCAGTTCTTC. This sequence encodes CASSFSGRASYNEQFF.

This sequence joins TRBV19 and TRBJ2-1; 9 bases are a match to TRBD1. CDR3 length: 18 residues. The V and J ends lost 5 bases and 4 bases, in that order; junction bases with no gene match: 15. Germline V lookup: CDR1 LNHDA, CDR2 SQIVND (reference sequence). CDR3 bases: TGTGCCAGTAGTCCCCCCGGTTCGGGACAGGGCTTTTACAATGAGCAGTTCTTC. This sequence encodes CASSPPGSGQGFYNEQFF.

The chain joins TRBV6-5 to TRBJ2-7; D is unclear. The CDR3 runs to 15 residues. Germline V gene sequence: CDR1 MNHEY, CDR2 SVGAGI. Trimming removed 2 bases at V and 0 bases at J, with 11 bases between. This CDR3 reads CASSYRRQPSYEQYF. CDR3 coding DNA: TGTGCCAGCAGTTACCGACGCCAACCCTCCTACGAGCAGTACTTC.

The rearrangement links TRBV7-9 to TRBJ2-2; either TRBD1 or TRBD2 may supply D (5 bases each). Germline loops: CDR1 SEHNR, CDR2 FQNEAQ (reference sequence). The CDR3 contains 16 residues. Trimming removed 3 bases at V and 2 bases at J, with 13 bases between. The CDR3 bases are TGTGCCAGCAGCTTGGGGGTGATAGCCAACACCGGGGAGCTGTTTTTT. It translates to CASSLGVIANTGELFF.

V is TRBV5-1 and J is TRBJ1-6; 9 bases fit TRBD1. Germline values: CDR1 SGHRS, CDR2 YFSETQ. This CDR3 contains 15 residues. Trimming cost V 2 bases and J 7 bases; bases outside gene matches: 4. The CDR3 sequence: CASSFPGQGNSPLHF. In DNA form, the CDR3 reads TGCGCCAGCAGCTTTCCGGGACAGGGCAATTCACCCCTCCACTTT.

DNA of the CDR3: TGTGCCTGGAGCCGGGACCGCTCAAGGATTTCACCCCTCCACTTT. Its protein is CAWSRDRSRISPLHF. The chain recombines TRBV30 with TRBJ1-6, with D perhaps TRBD1 (5 bases). The CDR3 loop spans 15 amino acids. Trimming took off 3 bases at V and 9 bases at J, with 18 bases between the two ends. Germline assignment: CDR1 GTSNPN and CDR2 SVGIG (reference sequence).

V gene TRBV21-1 combines with J gene TRBJ2-7; the listed D gene, TRBD1, was not tested against the DNA. TRBV21-1 is shown as a pseudogene. The CDR3 consists of 16 residues. The CDR3 sequence: CASSKVPGQGAGEQYF. For the CDR3, the DNA is TGTGCCAGCAGCAAAGTACCCGGACAGGGGGCGGGCGAGCAGTACTTC.

This clone was detected a few times. V is TRBV7-6 and J is TRBJ2-1, with 10 bases matching TRBD2. Germline V CDR1 and CDR2: SGHVS, FNYEAQ. Losses at the gene ends were 0 bases for V and 5 bases for J; bases not matched to a gene: 13. CDR3 length: 19 residues. CDR3 DNA sequence: TGTGCCAGCAGCTTAGCGCTGCTAGCGGGGGCCCTAACACACAATGAGCAGTTCTTC. It encodes CASSLALLAGALTHNEQFF.

The CDR3 is CASSLAGETQYF. In DNA form, the CDR3 reads TGTGCCAGCAGTCTCGCGGGAGAGACCCAGTACTTC. V and J are TRBV5-6 and TRBJ2-5; D is possibly TRBD2 (5 bases). In germline, CDR1 is SGHDT, CDR2 YYEEEE. With 5 bases removed from V and 4 bases from J, the gap between germline ends came to 9 bases. CDR3 length: 12 residues.

This clone was counted a single time. The chain uses TRBV5-1 and TRBJ2-5; possible D gene TRBD1, 6 bases. CDR1 SGHRS and CDR2 YFSETQ come from the germline V gene. The CDR3 sequence is 16 residues long. The germline V and J ends were trimmed by 4 bases and 5 bases, with 21 bases remaining between them. The CDR3 region has the DNA TGCGCCAGCAGCCTGGCGAAGGTTGGGGGCGGGGAGACCCAGTACTTC. Translating it yields CASSLAKVGGGETQYF.

CDR3 coding DNA: TGTGCCAGCAGTGTCTTGGACACCCAGTACTTC. Translation: CASSVLDTQYF. This sequence joins TRBV2 and TRBJ2-5; no clear D. This CDR3 is built from 11 residues. The V end lost 4 bases, the J end lost 8 bases, and 8 bases lay between the germline ends. CDR1 is SNHLY, CDR2 FYNNEI, per germline.

The V gene is TRBV11-3, the J gene TRBJ2-5; 13 nucleotides agree with TRBD2. The CDR3 extends over 17 amino acids. Germline V lookup: CDR1 SGHNT, CDR2 YENEEA. The V gene end was trimmed by 1 base and the J gene end by 2 bases; junction bases not matched to a gene: 4. DNA of the CDR3: TGTGCCAGCAGCTTAGGCGGGACTAGCGGGGTTCAAGAGACCCAGTACTTC. Its translation: CASSLGGTSGVQETQYF.

The CDR3 region is CASSQDPSSDEQFF. The CDR3 DNA sequence: TGCGCCAGCAGCCAAGACCCTAGCAGCGATGAGCAGTTCTTC. The chain links TRBV4-1 to TRBJ2-1; D possibly corresponds to TRBD2 (5 bases). This CDR3 spans 14 amino acids. Germline CDR1 and CDR2: MGHRA and YSYEKL. The germline V and J ends were trimmed by 0 bases and 8 bases, with 11 bases remaining between them.

The V and J genes are TRBV18 and TRBJ2-5; possibly TRBD1 for D (5 bases). V gave up 3 bases and J gave up 7 bases, with 15 bases separating them. Germline CDR1 reads KGHSH; CDR2 reads LQKENI. The CDR3 has 14 amino acids. The CDR3 DNA follows: TGTGCCAGCTCACCGGTTGGGCAGGGCGGGACCCAGTACTTC. It encodes CASSPVGQGGTQYF.

This clone turned up a few times. One end of the junction fails to match germline, which may point to a read error. The rearrangement uses TRBV18 and TRBJ2-1; the match to TRBD1 covers 9 bases. This CDR3 contains 12 residues. Germline CDR1 reads KGHSH; CDR2 reads LQKENI. CDR3 sequence (DNA): TGTGCCAGCTCCCGGGACAGGGCCGTTGAAATCTTC. Translating gives CASSRDRAVEIF.

The chain links TRBV30 to TRBJ1-1, with D maybe TRBD1 (5 bases). Germline lookup yields CDR1 GTSNPN and CDR2 SVGIG (reference sequence). The CDR3 runs to 13 residues. Trimming left V 4 bases short and J 7 bases short, with 16 bases between. The CDR3 sequence: CAWTKPGNLEAFF. DNA for the CDR3: TGTGCCTGGACCAAGCCAGGGAACCTTGAAGCTTTCTTT.

This clone has just a few counts. V and J are TRBV5-1 and TRBJ1-2, with D tentatively TRBD1 (5 bases). Trimming cost V 3 bases and J 8 bases, with 17 bases left between them. This CDR3 spans 14 amino acids. CDR1 SGHRS and CDR2 YFSETQ come from the germline V gene. The CDR3 DNA is TGCGCCAGCAGCTCTACCGGGACGCGATGGGGCTACACCTTC. This translates into CASSSTGTRWGYTF.

The chain couples TRBV12-5 to TRBJ1-4; no firm D call. The CDR3 is 14 amino acids. Trimming cost V 6 bases and J 7 bases, with 15 bases left between them. Germline CDR1 reads LGHNT; CDR2 reads FRNRAP. Here the CDR3 DNA reads TGTGCTAGTGGGAGGATTCGGGAAAGTGAAAAACTGTTTTTT. Its translation is CASGRIRESEKLFF.